One and the same sample provided the 5 T cell receptor beta chains below, sequenced in a study of OX40 agonist ivuxolimab in advanced cancers. Sequencing was performed with immunoSEQ multiplex PCR; in TCRdb, only in-frame clones are kept and a portion is missing. The table includes just over 90,000 clones, 94% detected once. The material sequenced was CD4+ or CD8+ T cells sorted from blood, taken in a trial of the OX40 agonist ivuxolimab. The receptors originated from an adult with an advanced solid tumor such as melanoma, head and neck, liver or kidney cancer.

Only one count was recorded for this clone. The J gene is TRBJ2-1, the V gene TRBV14, with D possibly TRBD1 on 5 matching bases. Germline CDR1 is SGHDN and CDR2 is FVKESK. This CDR3 is built from 15 residues. The V end lost 0 bases, the J end lost 5 bases, and 11 bases lay between the germline ends. The CDR3 protein is CASSQDGAANNEQFF. CDR3 in DNA: TGTGCCAGCAGCCAAGATGGGGCAGCTAACAATGAGCAGTTCTTC.

Notes on this clone: One end of the junction fails to match germline, which may point to a read error. The V call is TRBV29-1, the J call TRBJ2-3, with TRBD2 identical over 14 bases. This CDR3 has 19 residues. The germline V gene has CDR1 SQVTM and CDR2 ANQGSEA. CDR3 DNA sequence: TGCAGCGCTGAAGAGACTAGCGGGGGGGCGGACTACGGGTCAGTTACGCAGTATTTT. Amino acids: CSAEETSGGADYGSVTQYF.

The chain has TRBV6-1 and TRBJ1-1; tentatively, D is TRBD1 (5 bases). V was pared by 7 bases and J by 4 bases, with 16 bases between. CDR1 is MNHNS, CDR2 SASEGT, per germline. This CDR3 region has 14 residues. The CDR3 sequence is CASTEAGSGTEAFF. The CDR3 region has the DNA TGTGCCAGCACCGAAGCAGGGTCGGGCACTGAAGCTTTCTTT.

V usage is TRBV27 and J usage is TRBJ2-1; 14 bases align to TRBD2. This CDR3 comprises 16 residues. Germline assignment: CDR1 MNHEY and CDR2 SMNVEV (reference sequence). The trim removed 4 bases at V and 8 bases at J, leaving 7 bases unmatched. This CDR3 reads CASSSPGTSGSHEQFF. As DNA, the CDR3 is TGTGCCAGCAGTTCCCCGGGGACTAGCGGGAGTCATGAGCAGTTCTTC.

This clone has a single count. This chain links TRBV4-1 with TRBJ2-1, with 8 bases lining up with TRBD2. Germline CDR1 MGHRA, CDR2 YSYEKL. The CDR3 extends over 19 amino acids. J lost 4 bases, V lost 1 base, and 15 bases had no gene match. DNA of the CDR3: TGCGCCAGCAGCCAAGGAGCGTTTTACGGGACTAGGCCGTACAATGAGCAGTTCTTC. Its translation is CASSQGAFYGTRPYNEQFF.